Listed below are T cell receptor beta chains from one sample, sequenced in a study of T cells in Graves' hyperthyroidism and ophthalmopathy. TCRdb ran MiXCR on the multiplex PCR reads and lists one entry per CDR3 protein. The sample yields under 400,000 distinct CDR3 sequences, 15% to 20% seen once. The material sequenced was blood. The receptors were sampled from a woman aged 45 to 65 with Graves' hyperthyroidism. The CDR3 runs from the conserved cysteine through the conserved F or W. Each record gives: J gene, V gene, D gene, clone size, CDR3 DNA, CDR3 protein. The D gene is left open where the match is weak. Only part of the rows carry a size: once, few, many, or a class if the clone is expanded.

TRBJ2-7,TRBV29-1,-,few,TGCAGCGTTTATGTTCCCGGTCCTTACGAGCAGTACTTC,CSVYVPGPYEQYF
TRBJ2-1,TRBV6-1,-,few,TGTGCCAGCAGGGGAGGCAGATGGGGGAACAATGAGCAGTTCTTC,CASRGGRWGNNEQFF
TRBJ2-1,TRBV2,TRBD1,many,TGTGCCAGCAGTGCAACCGGGACAGGGGGCAATGAGCAGTTCTTC,CASSATGTGGNEQFF
TRBJ1-4,TRBV2,-,many,TGTGCCAGCAGTGAATGGGGGTTAAAACTGTTTTTT,CASSEWGLKLFF
TRBJ1-2,TRBV12-3/TRBV12-4,-,few,TGTGCCAGCAGTTTCTTGGGGAACTATGGCTACACCTTC,CASSFLGNYGYTF
TRBJ2-1,TRBV20-1,TRBD2,-,TGCAGTGCCAGCGGGGGTAATTACAATGAGCAGTTCTTC,CSASGGNYNEQFF
TRBJ2-7,TRBV29-1,TRBD2,-,TGCGGCGTCGGACCCGAGGGGACTAGATTCCACGAGCAGTACTTC,CGVGPEGTRFHEQYF
TRBJ2-1,TRBV7-8,-,-,TGTGCCAGCAGCCATTTATGGTGGGGGGTAAGCTCCTACAATGAGCAGTTCTTC,CASSHLWWGVSSYNEQFF
TRBJ2-3,TRBV2,TRBD1,many,TGTGCCAGCAGTGAATGGGACAGGGGCACAGATACGCAGTATTTT,CASSEWDRGTDTQYF
TRBJ2-5,TRBV28,-,many,TGTGCCAGCAGTTTCTTCTCGGCCCCGGGGACCCAGTACTTC,CASSFFSAPGTQYF
TRBJ1-4,TRBV29-1,TRBD1,few,TGCAGCGTGGGAGGGACAGGGTTTGAAAAACTGTTTTTT,CSVGGTGFEKLFF
TRBJ2-3,TRBV7-9,-,-,TGTGCCAGCAGCTCCGGGCCATACACAGATACGCAGTATTTT,CASSSGPYTDTQYF
TRBJ2-2,TRBV12-3/TRBV12-4,TRBD2,few,TGTGCCAGCAGGCCCCCTTCTAGCGGGAGGGCCGGGGAGCTGTTTTTT,CASRPPSSGRAGELFF
TRBJ2-7,TRBV3-1,-,-,TGTGCCAGCAGCCTCTGGGAGGCCTACGAGCAGTACTTC,CASSLWEAYEQYF
TRBJ2-5,TRBV7-2,TRBD1,many,TGTGCCAGCAGCCGGACAGGTCCCCAAGAGACCCAGTACTTC,CASSRTGPQETQYF
TRBJ2-3,TRBV7-3,TRBD2,few,TGTGCCAGCAGCCGACTAGCGGGGGGCCTGGATACGCAGTATTTT,CASSRLAGGLDTQYF
TRBJ1-5,TRBV6-1,-,many,TGTGCCAGCAGTGCTTCGACAGGTGGCAATCAGCCCCAGCATTTT,CASSASTGGNQPQHF
TRBJ1-6,TRBV4-1,TRBD1,few,TGCGCCAGCAGCCATGTTACAGGGGGCAGGGGTTCACCCCTCCACTTT,CASSHVTGGRGSPLHF
TRBJ2-5,TRBV7-9,-,-,TGTGCCAGCAGCTTAGTATCCCGGGTACGAGAGACCCAGTACTTC,CASSLVSRVRETQYF
TRBJ1-1,TRBV11-2,TRBD1,many,TGTGCCAGCAGCGGAAACAGGGGGAACACTGAAGCTTTCTTT,CASSGNRGNTEAFF
TRBJ2-1,TRBV20-1,-,many,TGCAGTGCTAGAGATCGTAGGGGGGGGGATGAGCAGTTCTTC,CSARDRRGGDEQFF
TRBJ1-6,TRBV10-3,-,-,TGTGCCATCAGGGGACTGGGGAGTAGTTCACCCCTCCACTTT,CAIRGLGSSSPLHF
TRBJ2-5,TRBV15,-,few,TGTGCCACCAGCAGAGATCGCCGGGTCCAAGAGACCCAGTACTTC,CATSRDRRVQETQYF
TRBJ1-2,TRBV9,TRBD1,-,TGTGCCAGCAGCGGAGGGGGCAGGGGAGAGCCTAACTATGGCTACACCTTC,CASSGGGRGEPNYGYTF
TRBJ2-5,TRBV20-1,TRBD2,many,TGCAGTGCCTCAAGCCAGTACACTAGCGGGAAGACCCAGTACTTC,CSASSQYTSGKTQYF
TRBJ2-3,TRBV5-1,-,few,TGCGCCAGCAGCTTGAATTCGGGGTCAGATACGCAGTATTTT,CASSLNSGSDTQYF
TRBJ2-2,TRBV7-3,-,-,-,CASSFGAGDRELFF
TRBJ2-3,TRBV3-1,TRBD2,few,TGTGCCAGCAGCCTTGGGACTAGCGGGAGGGCCGGTACAGATACGCAGTATTTT,CASSLGTSGRAGTDTQYF
TRBJ1-2,TRBV7-2,-,few,TGTGCCAGCAGCTTAGCGCTGGAGGGCTACACCTTC,CASSLALEGYTF
TRBJ2-7,TRBV7-9,TRBD1,many,TGTGCCAGCAGCTTAGGGGGACAGAGCCTCGAGCAGTACTTC,CASSLGGQSLEQYF
TRBJ1-2,TRBV2,-,many,TGTGCCAGTCTACGGACAGTAGACAACTATGGCTACACCTTC,CASLRTVDNYGYTF
TRBJ2-5,TRBV6-1,TRBD2,many,TGTGCCAGCAGTGAAGCGATCAGTCTAGCGGGAGAGTACCAAGAGACCCAGTACTTC,CASSEAISLAGEYQETQYF
TRBJ1-2,TRBV3-1,-,few,TGTGCCAGCACCTCGCGGGGGGAAGAGGGCTACACCTTC,CASTSRGEEGYTF
TRBJ2-1,TRBV29-1,TRBD2,few,TGCAGCGTGGGGACTAGCGGGGGGGCGAATGAGCAGTTCTTC,CSVGTSGGANEQFF
TRBJ2-3,TRBV12-3/TRBV12-4,TRBD2,many,TGTGCCAGCAGCCCCAGGGGAGCGGGGGGATCGGGGGATACGCAGTATTTT,CASSPRGAGGSGDTQYF